Each of the 24 T cell receptor beta chains below was sequenced from the same sample in a study of blood T cell repertoires in COVID-19. Profiling relied on immunoSEQ multiplex PCR, and the TCRdb table lists in-frame clones only, not all of them. The profile shows about 250,000 clones, about 89% of them singletons. Sequencing was performed on peripheral blood. The receptors were gathered from a woman in her fifties or sixties who had recovered from COVID-19.

The rearrangement joins TRBV4-1 to TRBJ2-3, with D maybe TRBD2 (6 bases). CDR3 size: 19 residues. Germline V gene sequence: CDR1 MGHRA, CDR2 YSYEKL. Trimming cost V 1 base and J 0 bases, with 20 bases left between them. The CDR3 loop reads CASSQVGPAGLSSTDTQYF. CDR3 coding DNA: TGCGCCAGCAGCCAAGTGGGCCCCGCGGGACTCTCTAGCACAGATACGCAGTATTTT.

V gene TRBV19 combines with J gene TRBJ2-7; TRBD1 agrees at 10 bases. The CDR3 consists of 13 residues. CDR1 is LNHDA, CDR2 SQIVND, per germline (reference sequence). V trimming: 8 bases; J trimming: 4 bases; junction bases outside the gene matches: 5. The CDR3 nucleotides are TGTGCCAGTGCCCGGGACAGGGGTTACGAGCAGTACTTC. Translation: CASARDRGYEQYF. The entire variable domain, with the rest obtained from reference TRBV19 and TRBJ2-7, is as follows: DGGITQSPKYLFRKEGQNVTLSCEQNLNHDAMYWYRQDPGQGLRLIYYSQIVNDFQKGDIAEGYSVSREKKESFPLTVTSAQKNPTAFYLCASARDRGYEQYFGPGTRLTVT.

The rearrangement uses TRBV7-2 and TRBJ2-2; possibly TRBD2 for D (6 bases). V was pared by 5 bases and J by 3 bases, with 13 bases between. This CDR3 is 15 amino acids long. Germline V lookup: CDR1 SGHTA, CDR2 FQGNSA. The CDR3 region is CASSLGGAHTGELFF. DNA for the CDR3: TGTGCCAGCAGCCTGGGCGGGGCGCACACCGGGGAGCTGTTTTTT.

The chain recombines TRBV6-5 with TRBJ2-2, with 8 positions matching TRBD2. The CDR3 loop spans 15 amino acids. V lost 7 bases, J lost 6 bases, and 10 bases stayed unmatched. Germline V gene data show CDR1 as MNHEY and CDR2 as SVGAGI. The CDR3 is CASKTLAGEAGELFF. In DNA, the CDR3 is TGTGCCAGCAAGACGCTAGCGGGTGAAGCCGGGGAGCTGTTTTTT.

CDR3 in DNA: TGTGCCAGCAGCAAAGTAAGTGGGGCGGCGATAATGATGAACACTGAAGCTTTCTTT. Its protein product is CASSKVSGAAIMMNTEAFF. The rearrangement joins TRBV21-1 to TRBJ1-1; the D segment call TRBD1 is taken from the table without a DNA check. TRBV21-1 is given as a pseudogene. This CDR3 has 19 residues.

The CDR3 sequence is CTSSQEEPNSPLHF. DNA of the CDR3: TGCACCAGCAGCCAAGAAGAGCCTAATTCACCCCTCCACTTT. The chain combines TRBV1 with TRBJ1-6. TRBV1 is described as a pseudogene. This CDR3 region has 14 residues.

The J gene is TRBJ2-7, the V gene TRBV5-1; D is perhaps TRBD1 (7 bases). This CDR3 has 15 residues. Trimming pared 4 bases from V and 3 bases from J, leaving 17 bases between. The germline V gene encodes CDR1 SGHRS and CDR2 YFSETQ. The DNA of the CDR3 is TGCGCCAGCAGCCCTCTGACAGGGCGGGACTACGAGCAGTACTTC. Its protein is CASSPLTGRDYEQYF.

The chain combines TRBV7-2 with TRBJ2-7; 8 bases map to TRBD1. Germline CDR1 and CDR2: SGHTA and FQGNSA. Trimming cost V 3 bases and J 4 bases; bases outside gene matches: 8. The CDR3 spans 15 residues. The CDR3 region has the DNA TGTGCCAGCAGCTTCTCCGGGACAGGTTATTACGAGCAGTACTTC. Translating it yields CASSFSGTGYYEQYF.

This clone has a handful of counts. V usage is TRBV5-1 and J usage is TRBJ1-4; the match to TRBD1 covers 9 bases. V trimming: 3 bases; J trimming: 5 bases; junction bases outside the gene matches: 2. The germline gives CDR1 SGHRS, CDR2 YFSETQ. The CDR3 has 14 amino acids. The CDR3 sequence: CASSSGTGNEKLFF. The CDR3 DNA reads as TGCGCCAGCAGCTCCGGGACAGGGAATGAAAAACTGTTTTTT.

V gene TRBV7-9 combines with J gene TRBJ2-3; 13 bases are a match to TRBD2. The CDR3 sequence is 18 residues long. The trim removed 2 bases at V and 2 bases at J, leaving 7 bases unmatched. Per germline, CDR1 SEHNR and CDR2 FQNEAQ (reference sequence). CDR3 coding DNA: TGTGCCAGCAGCTTACCAAGACTAGCGGGGGGACCCACAGATACGCAGTATTTT. Encoded protein: CASSLPRLAGGPTDTQYF.

This chain links TRBV4-2 with TRBJ1-2; 10 nucleotides align to TRBD1. CDR3 size: 16 residues. V lost 11 bases to trimming and J lost 4 bases; unmatched junction nucleotides: 16. Per the germline V gene, CDR1 is LGHNA and CDR2 is YNFKEQ. CDR3 residues: CAGSGTGASRSYGYTF. The CDR3 DNA reads TGTGCCGGCTCCGGGACAGGGGCCTCCCGGAGCTATGGCTACACCTTC.

V gene TRBV7-2 combines with J gene TRBJ2-5; weak D call: TRBD2 (5 bases). This CDR3 spans 13 amino acids. The V end lost 5 bases, the J end lost 5 bases, and 12 bases lay between the germline ends. The germline V gene encodes CDR1 SGHTA and CDR2 FQGNSA. The CDR3 nucleotides are TGTGCCAGCAGCCGTGGGCGGGTGGAGACCCAGTACTTC. Residues: CASSRGRVETQYF.

This chain connects TRBV4-3 to TRBJ2-7; TRBD1 aligns across 7 bases. This CDR3 has 16 amino acids. V trimming: 1 base; J trimming: 2 bases; junction bases outside the gene matches: 8. CDR1 and CDR2 from the germline V gene are LGHNA and YSLEER. The CDR3 reads CASSQATGTETYEQYF. CDR3 sequence (DNA): TGCGCCAGCAGCCAAGCCACCGGGACAGAAACCTACGAGCAGTACTTC.

This chain uses TRBV7-3 with TRBJ2-3, with TRBD2 matching 8 bases. In germline, CDR1 is SGHTA, CDR2 FQGTGA. The CDR3 contains 15 residues. After removal of 6 bases from V and 4 bases from J, the junction contained 9 bases not matched to a gene. CDR3 DNA: TGTGCCAGCAGGAATAGCGGGGTGAAGCCAGATACGCAGTATTTT. Translation gives CASRNSGVKPDTQYF.

The rearrangement uses TRBV7-9 and TRBJ2-1; 9 positions match TRBD2. V lost 4 bases to trimming and J lost 2 bases; unmatched junction nucleotides: 6. CDR3 length equals 16 residues. Germline lookup yields CDR1 SEHNR and CDR2 FQNEAQ (reference sequence). CDR3 bases: TGTGCCAGCAGCTCCAGCGGGGGGCCCCCCTACAATGAGCAGTTCTTC. It is translated as CASSSSGGPPYNEQFF.

This clone was counted only a few times. This chain links TRBV9 with TRBJ2-3, with D perhaps matching TRBD1 (5 bases). The CDR3 length is 18 residues. Germline V gene data show CDR1 as SGDLS and CDR2 as YYNGEE. V was shortened by 0 bases and J by 0 bases, with 17 bases between the two germline ends. CDR3 region: CASSVATGATSSTDTQYF. The CDR3 DNA reads as TGTGCCAGCAGCGTAGCTACTGGGGCTACTTCTAGCACAGATACGCAGTATTTT.

This chain links TRBV7-2 with TRBJ2-7; 14 bases agree with TRBD2. V gave up 3 bases and J gave up 8 bases; unmatched junction bases: 9. CDR1 and CDR2 from the germline V gene are SGHTA and FQGNSA. The CDR3 is made up of 16 amino acids. The CDR3 DNA reads TGTGCCAGCAGCTTGTATCAGACTAGCGGGGGGGACAAGCAGTACTTC. Its translation is CASSLYQTSGGDKQYF.

This chain uses TRBV7-9 with TRBJ2-1, with D possibly being TRBD1 (5 bases). Germline V CDR1 and CDR2: SEHNR, FQNEAQ (reference sequence). V lost 6 bases, J lost 6 bases, and 18 bases lay in between. This CDR3 region has 15 residues. The CDR3 DNA reads as TGTGCCAGCAGTCCGTTGTCAGGGATGGGCAATGAGCAGTTCTTC. Translating gives CASSPLSGMGNEQFF.

The gene calls are TRBV27 and TRBJ2-5; TRBD2 matches 9 bases. Per the germline V gene, CDR1 is MNHEY and CDR2 is SMNVEV (reference sequence). The CDR3 spans 15 residues. With 3 bases clipped from V and 5 bases from J, the junction kept 7 bases outside the gene matches. The CDR3 sequence: CASSFLRGGPETQYF. CDR3 DNA: TGTGCCAGCAGTTTTTTGCGGGGGGGCCCGGAGACCCAGTACTTC.

The J gene is TRBJ1-3, the V gene TRBV28; 9 bases agree with TRBD1. The V gene end was trimmed by 2 bases and the J gene end by 3 bases; junction bases not matched to a gene: 8. From germline, CDR1 is MDHEN and CDR2 SYDVKM. The CDR3 has 17 residues. The CDR3 coding sequence is TGTGCCAGCAGTTTACCTACAGGGGGCGCCAGTGGAAACACCATATATTTT. This sequence encodes CASSLPTGGASGNTIYF. The complete variable domain, with remaining parts taken from reference TRBV28 and TRBJ1-3, reads DVKVTQSSRYLVKRTGEKVFLECVQDMDHENMFWYRQDPGLGLRLIYFSYDVKMKEKGDIPEGYSVSREKKERFSLILESASTNQTSMYLCASSLPTGGASGNTIYFGEGSWLTVV.

With respect to this clone: The junction and the germline gene differ at one end; a read error may be behind it. The chain has TRBV24-1 and TRBJ1-2; D gene ambiguous. Germline loops: CDR1 KGHDR, CDR2 SFDVKD. The CDR3 covers 16 residues. CDR3 DNA: TGTGCCACCAGTGATCTGGGGTCTAGTGGAGGCCGGGTCCTCTACTTC. This codes for CATSDLGSSGGRVLYF.

CDR3 DNA: TGTGCCAGCAGCGTCCGTGGGGACAGCCAAGAGACCCAGTACTTC. This codes for CASSVRGDSQETQYF. The chain couples TRBV9 to TRBJ2-5, with 7 bases that match TRBD1. Trimming cost V 2 bases and J 1 base; bases outside gene matches: 5. CDR1 and CDR2 (germline): SGDLS, YYNGEE. This CDR3 is 15 amino acids long.

J is TRBJ2-6 and V is TRBV7-2; possibly TRBD1 for D (6 bases). Germline V lookup: CDR1 SGHTA, CDR2 FQGNSA. The V end lost 4 bases, the J end lost 0 bases, and 13 bases lay between the germline ends. The CDR3 sequence is 17 residues long. CDR3 bases: TGTGCCAGCAGCTACTCTGGGGGCCTCTCTGGGGCCAACGTCCTGACTTTC. Translation gives CASSYSGGLSGANVLTF.

V gene TRBV5-5 combines with J gene TRBJ1-2; perhaps TRBD1 as D (6 bases). The CDR3 contains 13 residues. Germline assignment: CDR1 SGHKS and CDR2 YYEKEE (reference sequence). The V end lost 0 bases, the J end lost 3 bases, and 6 bases lay between the germline ends. The CDR3: CASSLAGDYGYTF. The DNA for the CDR3 is TGTGCCAGCAGCTTGGCAGGGGACTATGGCTACACCTTC.